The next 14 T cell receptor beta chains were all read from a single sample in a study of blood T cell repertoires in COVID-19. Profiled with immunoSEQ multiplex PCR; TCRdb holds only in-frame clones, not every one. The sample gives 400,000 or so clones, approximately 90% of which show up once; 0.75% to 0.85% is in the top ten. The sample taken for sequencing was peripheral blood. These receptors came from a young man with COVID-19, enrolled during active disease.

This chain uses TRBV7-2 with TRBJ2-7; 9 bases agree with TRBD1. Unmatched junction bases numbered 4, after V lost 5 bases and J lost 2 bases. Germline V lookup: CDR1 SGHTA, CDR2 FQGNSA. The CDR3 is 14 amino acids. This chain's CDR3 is CASSRRDRAYEQYF. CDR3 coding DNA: TGTGCCAGCAGCCGCCGGGACAGGGCCTACGAGCAGTACTTC.

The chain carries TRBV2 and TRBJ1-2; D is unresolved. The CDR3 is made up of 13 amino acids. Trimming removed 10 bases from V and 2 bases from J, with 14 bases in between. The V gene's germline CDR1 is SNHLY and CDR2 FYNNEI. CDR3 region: CAISESWNYGYTF. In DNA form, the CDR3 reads TGTGCCATCTCGGAGTCCTGGAACTATGGCTACACCTTC.

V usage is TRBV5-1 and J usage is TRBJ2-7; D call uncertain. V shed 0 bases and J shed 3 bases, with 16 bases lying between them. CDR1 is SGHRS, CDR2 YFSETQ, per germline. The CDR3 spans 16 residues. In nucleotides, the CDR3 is TGCGCCAGCAGCTTGGGCGACTCGTCTGCATTCTACGAGCAGTACTTC. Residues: CASSLGDSSAFYEQYF.

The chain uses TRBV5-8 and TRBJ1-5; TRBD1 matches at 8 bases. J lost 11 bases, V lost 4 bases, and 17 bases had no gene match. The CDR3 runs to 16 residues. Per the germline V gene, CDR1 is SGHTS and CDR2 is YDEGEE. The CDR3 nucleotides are TGTGCCAGCAGCCGAGGGACAGGAACCACCTTTGGGGCCCAGCATTTT. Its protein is CASSRGTGTTFGAQHF.

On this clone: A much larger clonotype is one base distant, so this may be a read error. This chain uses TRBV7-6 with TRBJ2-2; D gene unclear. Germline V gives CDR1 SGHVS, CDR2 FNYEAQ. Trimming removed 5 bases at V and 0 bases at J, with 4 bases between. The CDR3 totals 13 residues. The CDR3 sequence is CASSVSNTGELFF. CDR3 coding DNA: TGTGCCAGCAGCGTCTCGAACACCGGGGAGCTGTTTTTT.

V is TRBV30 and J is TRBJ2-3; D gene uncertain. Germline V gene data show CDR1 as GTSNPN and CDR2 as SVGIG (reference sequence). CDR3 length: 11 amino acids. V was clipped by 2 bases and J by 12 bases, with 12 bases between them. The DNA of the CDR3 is TGTGCCTGGAGTTCCCCTAGAAGCCAGTATTTT. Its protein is CAWSSPRSQYF.

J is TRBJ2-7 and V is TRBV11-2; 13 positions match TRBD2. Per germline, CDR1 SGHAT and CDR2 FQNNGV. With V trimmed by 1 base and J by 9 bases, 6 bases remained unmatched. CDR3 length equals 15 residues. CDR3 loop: CASSLGTSGGAGQYF. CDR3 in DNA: TGTGCCAGCAGCTTAGGGACTAGCGGGGGCGCGGGGCAGTACTTC.

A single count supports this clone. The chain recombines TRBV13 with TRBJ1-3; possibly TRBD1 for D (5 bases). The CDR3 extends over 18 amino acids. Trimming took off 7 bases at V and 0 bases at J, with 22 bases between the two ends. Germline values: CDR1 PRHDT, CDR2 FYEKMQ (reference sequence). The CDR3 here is CASKDLRNAGISGNTIYF. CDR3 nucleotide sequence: TGTGCCAGCAAGGACCTCCGGAATGCAGGGATCTCTGGAAACACCATATATTTT.

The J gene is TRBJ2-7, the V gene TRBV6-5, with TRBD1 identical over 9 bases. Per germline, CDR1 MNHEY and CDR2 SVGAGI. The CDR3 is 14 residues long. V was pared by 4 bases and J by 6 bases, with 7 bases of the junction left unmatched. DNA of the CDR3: TGTGCCAGCAGTTTGGGGACAGGGAGACGCGAGCAGTACTTC. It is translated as CASSLGTGRREQYF.

This chain's CDR3 is CASSYSPDPSNQPQHF. The CDR3 DNA sequence: TGTGCCAGCAGCTATTCGCCAGATCCTAGCAATCAGCCCCAGCATTTT. This rearrangement joins TRBV5-4 to TRBJ1-5; no reliable D call. The CDR3 has 16 amino acids. Trimming removed 3 bases at V and 0 bases at J, with 13 bases between. From germline, CDR1 is SGHNT and CDR2 YYREEE (reference sequence).

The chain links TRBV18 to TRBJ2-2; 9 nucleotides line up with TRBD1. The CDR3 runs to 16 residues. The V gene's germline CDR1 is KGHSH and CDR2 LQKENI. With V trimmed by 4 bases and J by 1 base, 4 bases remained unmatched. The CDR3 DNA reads TGTGCCAGCTCACACCCGGGACAGGGGAACACCGGGGAGCTGTTTTTT. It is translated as CASSHPGQGNTGELFF.

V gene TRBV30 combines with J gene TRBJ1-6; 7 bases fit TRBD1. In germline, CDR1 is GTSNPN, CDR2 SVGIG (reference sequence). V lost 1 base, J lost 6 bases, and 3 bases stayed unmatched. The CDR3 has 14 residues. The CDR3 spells CAWSGGTVNSPLHF. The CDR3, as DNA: TGTGCCTGGAGTGGCGGGACAGTTAATTCACCCCTCCACTTT. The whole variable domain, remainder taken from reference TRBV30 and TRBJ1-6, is SQTIHQWPATLVQPVGSPLSLECTVEGTSNPNLYWYRQAAGRGLQLLFYSVGIGQISSEVPQNLSASRPQDRQFILSSKKLLLSDSGFYLCAWSGGTVNSPLHFGNGTRLTVT.

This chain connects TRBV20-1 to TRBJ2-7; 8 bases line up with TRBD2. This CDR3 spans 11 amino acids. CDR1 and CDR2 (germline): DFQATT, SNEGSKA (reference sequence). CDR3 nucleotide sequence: TGCAGCTTAGCGGGACCGAACGGGCAGTACTTC. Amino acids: CSLAGPNGQYF.

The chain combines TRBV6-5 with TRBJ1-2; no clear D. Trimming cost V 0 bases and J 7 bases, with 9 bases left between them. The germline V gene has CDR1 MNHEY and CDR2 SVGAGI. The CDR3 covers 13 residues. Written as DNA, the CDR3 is TGTGCCAGCAGTTACTCGAGGGAGCTTGGCTACACCTTC. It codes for CASSYSRELGYTF.